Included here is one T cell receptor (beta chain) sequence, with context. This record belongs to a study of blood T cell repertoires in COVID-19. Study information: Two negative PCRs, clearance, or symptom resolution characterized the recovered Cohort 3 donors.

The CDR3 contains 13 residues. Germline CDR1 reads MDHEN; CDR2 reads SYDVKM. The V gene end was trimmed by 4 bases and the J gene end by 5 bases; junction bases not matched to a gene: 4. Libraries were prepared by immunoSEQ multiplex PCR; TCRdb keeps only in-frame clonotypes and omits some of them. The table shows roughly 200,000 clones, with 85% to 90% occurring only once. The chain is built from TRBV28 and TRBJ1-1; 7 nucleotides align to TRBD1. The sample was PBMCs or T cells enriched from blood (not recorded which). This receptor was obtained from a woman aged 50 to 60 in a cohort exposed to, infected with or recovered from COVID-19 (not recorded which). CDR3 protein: CASSYQGGTEAFF. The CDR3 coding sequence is TGTGCCAGCAGTTATCAGGGGGGAACTGAAGCTTTCTTT.